These T cell receptor beta chains were read from a single sample in a study of control samples from healthy donors and cancer patients. The repertoire was sequenced with immunoSEQ multiplex PCR; TCRdb's copy has only in-frame clones and lacks some. The sample holds approximately 140,000 clones, about nine tenths seen once. What was sequenced was PBMCs. The receptors shown here come from a man between 45 and 60 years old with head and neck cancer. The CDR3 runs from the conserved cysteine through the conserved F or W. A D gene is named only where the DNA matches it firmly. The listing skips clone size in some rows; elsewhere it reads once, few, many or a size class.

>NA|TRBJ2-2|NA|TRBV4-1
TGCGCCAGCAGCCTTAAAGGGGAGCTGTTTTTT
CASSLKGELFF
>NA|TRBJ1-3|NA|TRBV3-1/TRBV3-2
TGTGCCAGCAGCCAAGACTATCCCGGGAACACCATATATTTT
CASSQDYPGNTIYF
>NA|TRBJ2-1|NA|TRBV6-1
TGTGCCAGCAGTGAATGGGAGTTTGAGCAGTTCTTC
CASSEWEFEQFF
>NA|TRBJ1-2|NA|TRBV5-1
TGCGCCAGCGCCGCCGGAAGTAACTATGGCTACACCTTC
CASAAGSNYGYTF
>NA|TRBJ2-5|NA|TRBV29-1
TGCAGCTCCGGCAGCGGATCCCAAGAGACCCAGTACTTC
CSSGSGSQETQYF
>NA|TRBJ2-1|NA|TRBV5-4
TGTGCCAGCAGCTCCGGGACATACTCCTACAATGAGCAGTTCTTC
CASSSGTYSYNEQFF
>NA|TRBJ1-4|NA|TRBV3-1/TRBV3-2
TGTGCCAGCAGCCTCGACGAAAAACTGTTTTTT
CASSLDEKLFF
>NA|TRBJ1-1|NA|TRBV5-1
TGCGCCAGCAGCTTTGTGAACACTGAAGCTTTCTTT
CASSFVNTEAFF
>NA|TRBJ1-1|few|TRBV4-1
TGCGCCAGCAGCCAAGAATGGGGTCCGGGGTCCAAAGCTTTCTTT
CASSQEWGPGSKAFF
>TRBD1|TRBJ2-5|NA|TRBV2
TGTGCCAGCACCACTAACCAGCTAGGGGGCGAGACCCAGTACTTC
CASTTNQLGGETQYF
>TRBD1|TRBJ1-1|NA|TRBV4-1
TGCGCCAGCAGCGTACGGGACAGGGGGTCTGAAGCTTTCTTT
CASSVRDRGSEAFF
>NA|TRBJ2-7|once|TRBV5-4
TGTGCCAGCAGCGATTGGGGTAGCGGATCTCGGTACGAGCAGTACTTC
CASSDWGSGSRYEQYF
>NA|TRBJ1-2|NA|TRBV5-1
TGCGCCAGCAGCTTGGCGGTCAGGGCGCAGGGCTACACCTTC
CASSLAVRAQGYTF
>TRBD1|TRBJ1-5|NA|TRBV18
TGTGCCAGCTCACCAGACAGGGGGCTTAGTCAGCCCCAGCATTTT
CASSPDRGLSQPQHF
>TRBD1|TRBJ1-4|NA|TRBV10-2
TGCGCCAGCAGGATGGACAGGGAAGGAGAAAAACTGTTTTTT
CASRMDREGEKLFF
>NA|TRBJ1-5|NA|TRBV10-1
TGCGCCAGCAGCGCGGGGCAATTAGGTAGCAATCAGCCCCAGCATTTT
CASSAGQLGSNQPQHF
>TRBD1|TRBJ2-1|NA|TRBV27
TGTGCCAGCAGTTTATCCGGGACAGCCTACAATGAGCAGTTCTTC
CASSLSGTAYNEQFF
>NA|TRBJ1-5|few|TRBV5-8
TGTGCCAGCAGCTCCCCAGGACAGCCCCAGCATTTT
CASSSPGQPQHF
>TRBD1|TRBJ1-2|NA|TRBV6-4
TGTGCCAGCAGAGGACAGGATGTTCCCTATGGCTACACCTTC
CASRGQDVPYGYTF
>NA|TRBJ2-3|NA|TRBV5-1
TGCGCCAGCAGCTCGAGACTTAGCACAGATACGCAGTATTTT
CASSSRLSTDTQYF
>NA|TRBJ1-1|NA|TRBV6-5
TGTGCCAGCAGCCACGGGGCATATGAAGCTTTCTTT
CASSHGAYEAFF
>NA|TRBJ2-7|NA|TRBV6-5
TGTGCCAGCAGTTGGGGTTTGAACTACGAGCAGTACTTC
CASSWGLNYEQYF
>NA|TRBJ1-5|NA|TRBV28
TGTGCCAGCAGCCCCTCCCAATCGGCCCAGCATTTT
CASSPSQSAQHF
>TRBD1|TRBJ2-6|NA|TRBV3-1/TRBV3-2
TGTGCCAGCAGCCAAGAGACAGGGGGCGCTGGGGCCAACGTCCTGACTTTC
CASSQETGGAGANVLTF
>NA|TRBJ1-1|NA|TRBV19
TGTGCCAGTATCTTAACGGGGGCCGCGAATGAAGCTTTCTTT
CASILTGAANEAFF
>NA|TRBJ2-5|once|TRBV19
TGTGCCAGTAGTATAGACCACGATCCGGGGATCGAGACCCAGTACTTC
CASSIDHDPGIETQYF
>TRBD2|TRBJ2-1|NA|TRBV10-1
TGCGCCAGCAGTGATGGCCTAGCGGGTTACAATGAGCAGTTCTTC
CASSDGLAGYNEQFF
>TRBD2|TRBJ2-2|NA|TRBV24-1
TGTGCCACCAGTGATTCCTGGACTAGCCCGTCCACCGGGGAGCTGTTTTTT
CATSDSWTSPSTGELFF
>NA|TRBJ2-2|NA|TRBV4-1
TGCGCCAGCAGCCAAGTTGGAACAGGGAGAAACACCGGGGAGCTGTTTTTT
CASSQVGTGRNTGELFF
>TRBD1|TRBJ1-2|NA|TRBV9
TGTGCCAGCAGCCCAGCGGGGGACAGCTTAGGTGGCTACACCTTC
CASSPAGDSLGGYTF
>NA|TRBJ1-4|NA|TRBV19
TGTGCCAGTAGTATAGCACACAGCGTGAATGAAAAACTGTTTTTT
CASSIAHSVNEKLFF
>TRBD1|TRBJ2-7|NA|TRBV6-1
TGTGCCAGCAGTGACAGGGGGCGAGAGCAGTACTTC
CASSDRGREQYF
>TRBD1|TRBJ2-2|NA|TRBV7-7
TGTGCCAGCAGCTCTGGCGGACAGGTGGCAGGGGAGCTGTTTTTT
CASSSGGQVAGELFF